The rows below give T cell receptor beta chains drawn from one sample of a study of blood T cell repertoires in COVID-19. The repertoire was sequenced with immunoSEQ multiplex PCR; TCRdb's copy has only in-frame clones and lacks some. Found here are under 300,000 clones, 85% to 90% of them singletons; the top ten hold around 2%. The sequenced sample consisted of PBMCs or T cells enriched from blood (not recorded which). The receptors were sampled from a woman in her late teens or twenties who had recovered from COVID-19. CDR3s leave out the opening cysteine and the closing phenylalanine or tryptophan.

v_call,cdr3_aa
TRBV21-1,ATWGGAQETQY
TRBV7-9,ASSLGRGMGAEAF
TRBV7-9,ASSLAHYEQY
TRBV3-1/TRBV3-2,ASSLTGVENTEAF
TRBV5-1,ASSPGLAGAETQY
TRBV18,ASSPQRNYEQY
TRBV7-7,ASSSMTSGGYTDTQY
TRBV7-9,ASSLVNLVYQETQY
TRBV5-1,ASRETGTTHNEQF
TRBV29-1,SVEEGGERAF
TRBV13,ASSNRGGSETQY
TRBV7-6,ASSLSTGSNQPQH
TRBV7-6,ASSSGDYGYT
TRBV28,ASWSRDRVGYT
TRBV20-1,SASRGLGGFQETQY
TRBV5-6,ASSLQGPYQPQH
TRBV5-1,ASSSGQGKIYNEQF
TRBV5-6,ASSFRGQGSYEQY
TRBV10-3,AISNRSWVVADTQY
TRBV28,ASSSSVGYT
TRBV5-4,ASSPRGEYGYT
TRBV20-1,SAYRDDEQF
TRBV6-5,ASSRDYGGTDTQY
TRBV28,ASSFRGSGSRRY
TRBV5-6,ASSDLTGGEGYGYT
TRBV5-6,ASSLALQGFTQF
TRBV6-5,ASSYEVRRPEAF
TRBV3-1/TRBV3-2,ASSQVQAGLPYGYT
TRBV5-4,ASSPGTGGKRYGYT
TRBV5-1,ASKDPSSYNSPLH
TRBV19,ASSVPPGQLNTGELF
TRBV6-5,ASSYALAGFLGTQY
TRBV19,ASSEVGSRLGYT
TRBV30,AWSRRGGVYGYT
TRBV7-3,ASSPRQGLNTEAF
TRBV24-1,ATSESRQGIGGGYT
TRBV5-1,ASSDGEPLNYGYT
TRBV11-3,ASSGPGVRNTIY
TRBV5-1,ASSVTGFTYEQY
TRBV6-5,ASSPLAGGPDTQY
TRBV5-1,ASSDKWTAGTYGYT
TRBV6-5,ATHLGQGTEAF
TRBV9,ASSVDMNTEAF
TRBV14,ASSHPGTGIYEQY
TRBV7-3,ASSPTGTSSYNEQF
TRBV4-1,ASSQAGSGGGGNSPLH